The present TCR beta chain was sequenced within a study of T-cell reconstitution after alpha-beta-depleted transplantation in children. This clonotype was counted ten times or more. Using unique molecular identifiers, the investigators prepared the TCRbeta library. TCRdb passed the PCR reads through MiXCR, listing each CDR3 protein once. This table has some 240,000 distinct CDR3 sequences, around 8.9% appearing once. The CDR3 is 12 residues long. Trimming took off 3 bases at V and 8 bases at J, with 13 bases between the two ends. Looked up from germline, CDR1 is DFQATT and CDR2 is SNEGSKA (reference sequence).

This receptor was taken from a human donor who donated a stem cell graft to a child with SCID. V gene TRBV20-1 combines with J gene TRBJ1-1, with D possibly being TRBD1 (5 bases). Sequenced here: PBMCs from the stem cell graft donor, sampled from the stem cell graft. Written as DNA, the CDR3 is TGCAGTGCTAGGGCAGGGTTTTTAGAAGCTTTCTTT. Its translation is CSARAGFLEAFF.